The clone carrying this TCR beta chain was observed at least ten times. This entry belongs to a study of human T cells and chemical hapten exposure. V was clipped by 0 bases and J by 4 bases; unmatched bases: 2. The CDR3 is made up of 15 amino acids. Germline V gene lookup returns CDR1 SGHTA and CDR2 FQGNSA. MiXCR, run by TCRdb on the RACE reads, gives a single entry per CDR3 protein. The data hold 95,000 or so distinct CDR3 sequences, with 10% to 12% observed a single time. Specified time point: patch test 2, 6 weeks after DPC sensitization. Treatment given: therapeutic diphenylcyclopropenone sensitization with weekly scalp DPC.

The clonotype originates from a woman aged 40 to 50 with alopecia areata. Some clones in this sample may be carry-over from other donors' samples. The sample was whole blood, taken in connection with sensitization to the hapten diphenylcyclopropenone (DPC). V and J are TRBV7-2 and TRBJ2-1; TRBD1 matches at 8 bases. DNA of the CDR3: TGTGCCAGCAGCTTAGCTACAGGGGGGTACAATGAGCAGTTCTTC. Amino acid sequence: CASSLATGGYNEQFF.